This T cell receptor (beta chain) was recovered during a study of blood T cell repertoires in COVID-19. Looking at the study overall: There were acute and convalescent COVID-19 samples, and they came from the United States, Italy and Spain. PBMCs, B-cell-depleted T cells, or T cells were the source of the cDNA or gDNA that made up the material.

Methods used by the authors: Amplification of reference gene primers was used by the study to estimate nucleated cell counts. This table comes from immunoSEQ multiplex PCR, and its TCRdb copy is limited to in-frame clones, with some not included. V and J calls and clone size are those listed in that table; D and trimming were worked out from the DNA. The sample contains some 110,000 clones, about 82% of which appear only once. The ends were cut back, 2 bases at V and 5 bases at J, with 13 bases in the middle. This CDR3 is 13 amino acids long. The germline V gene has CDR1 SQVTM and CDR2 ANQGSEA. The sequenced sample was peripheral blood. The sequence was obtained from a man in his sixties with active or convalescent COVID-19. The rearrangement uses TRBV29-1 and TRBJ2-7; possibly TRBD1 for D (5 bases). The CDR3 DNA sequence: TGCAGCGTTGAAATCTACAGGAGTGACGAGCAGTACTTC. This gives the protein CSVEIYRSDEQYF.